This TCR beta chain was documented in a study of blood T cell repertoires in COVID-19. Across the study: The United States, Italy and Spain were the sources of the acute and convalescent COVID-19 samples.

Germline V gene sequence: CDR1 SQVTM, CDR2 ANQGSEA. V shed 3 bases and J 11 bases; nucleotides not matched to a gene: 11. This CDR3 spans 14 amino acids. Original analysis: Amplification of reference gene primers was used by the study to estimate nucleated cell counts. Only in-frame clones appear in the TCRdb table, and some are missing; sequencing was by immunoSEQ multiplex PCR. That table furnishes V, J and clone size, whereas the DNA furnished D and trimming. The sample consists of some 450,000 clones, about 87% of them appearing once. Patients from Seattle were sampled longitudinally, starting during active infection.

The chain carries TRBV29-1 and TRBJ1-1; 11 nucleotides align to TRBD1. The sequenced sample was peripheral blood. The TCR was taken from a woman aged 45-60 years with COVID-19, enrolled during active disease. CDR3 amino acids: CSVESGQGVNAAFF. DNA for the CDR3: TGCAGCGTTGAGTCGGGACAGGGGGTTAATGCCGCTTTCTTT.